This paragraph reports one T cell receptor beta chain. This sample stems from a study of blood T cell repertoires in COVID-19. Original data processing: Reference gene primers were amplified, and this amplification served to estimate nucleated cell counts. Clones were sequenced by immunoSEQ multiplex PCR, and TCRdb holds only the in-frame ones, with some missing. Clonal size and the V and J genes are those of that table, whereas D and trimming came from the DNA. Of about 45,000 clones listed, 83% are singletons. CDR3 length: 14 residues. V lost 4 bases, J lost 1 base, and 4 bases stayed unmatched. Germline V gives CDR1 MNHNY, CDR2 SVGAGI (reference sequence).

This receptor was taken from a man older than 75 in a cohort sampled during active COVID-19. What was sequenced was peripheral blood. V is TRBV6-6 and J is TRBJ2-7; 7 nucleotides match TRBD1. DNA of the CDR3: TGTGCCAGCAGTTCCACAGGGGCTTCCTACGAGCAGTACTTC. Translation gives CASSSTGASYEQYF.